The clone carrying this T cell receptor (beta chain) has just a few counts. The sample is drawn from a study of tumor-infiltrating lymphocytes in localized non-small cell lung cancer. Trimming took 6 bases from V and 5 from J; bases not matched to a gene: 8. The germline CDR1 and CDR2 sequences are SGHRS and YFSETQ. The CDR3 length is 14 residues. Produced via immunoSEQ multiplex PCR; TCRdb's table is partial and in-frame only. This sample has over 10,000 clones; about 76% occur once, and the top ten carry about a sixth. V gene TRBV5-1 combines with J gene TRBJ1-1; 9 nucleotides agree with TRBD1. The sample consisted of uninvolved lung tissue not adjacent to the tumor. This clonotype was sampled from a human donor with non-small cell lung cancer. DNA of the CDR3: TGCGCCAGCACGCAAACCGGGACAGGGACTGAAGCTTTCTTT. It specifies CASTQTGTGTEAFF.